This T cell receptor beta chain was captured by sequencing in a study of T-cell memory formation after mild COVID-19. Researchers used 5'RACE with constant-segment primers to make TCR alpha and TCR beta cDNA libraries that carry sample barcodes and UMIs. MiXCR, applied by TCRdb to the 5' RACE reads, yields one record per CDR3 protein. The sample lists about 200,000 distinct CDR3 sequences, around 9.1% occurring once. This clonotype has at least ten counts. CDR3 length equals 11 residues. Trimming pared 4 bases from V and 4 bases from J, leaving 4 bases between. Germline V gene lookup returns CDR1 SNHLY and CDR2 FYNNEI.

Sequencing used PBMCs or a T cell subset sorted from them (not recorded which). The TCR sequence derives from a young man who had mild COVID-19 (a few samples of this study predate the infection). Cell type and time point are not known. The V gene is TRBV2, the J gene TRBJ1-2; D remains ambiguous. This CDR3 reads CASSVSYGYTF. The DNA of the CDR3 is TGTGCCAGCAGTGTTAGCTATGGCTACACCTTC.